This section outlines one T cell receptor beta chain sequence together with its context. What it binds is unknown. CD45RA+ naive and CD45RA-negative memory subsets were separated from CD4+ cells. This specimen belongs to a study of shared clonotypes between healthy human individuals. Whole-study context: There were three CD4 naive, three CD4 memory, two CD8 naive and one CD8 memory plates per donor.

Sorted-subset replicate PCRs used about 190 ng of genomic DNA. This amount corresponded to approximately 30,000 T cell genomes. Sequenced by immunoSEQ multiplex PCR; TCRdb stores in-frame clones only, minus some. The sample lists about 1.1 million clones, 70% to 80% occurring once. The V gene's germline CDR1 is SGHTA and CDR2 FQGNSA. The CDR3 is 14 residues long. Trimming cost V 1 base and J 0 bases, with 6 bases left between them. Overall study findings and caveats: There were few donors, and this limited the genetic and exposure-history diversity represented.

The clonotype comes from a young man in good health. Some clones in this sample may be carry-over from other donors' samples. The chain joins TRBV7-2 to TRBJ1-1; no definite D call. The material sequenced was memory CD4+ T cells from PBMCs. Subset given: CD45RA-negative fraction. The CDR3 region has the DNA TGTGCCAGCAGCTTAGGGCGGATGAACACTGAAGCTTTCTTT. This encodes CASSLGRMNTEAFF. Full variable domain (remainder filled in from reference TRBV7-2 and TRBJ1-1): GAGVSQSPSNKVTEKGKDVELRCDPISGHTALYWYRQSLGQGLEFLIYFQGNSAPDKSGLPSDRFSAERTGGSVSTLTIQRTQQEDSAVYLCASSLGRMNTEAFFGQGTRLTVV.